These 10 T cell receptor beta chains were all obtained from the same sample, sequenced in a study of PD-L1 blockade in urothelial cancer. The data were produced by immunoSEQ multiplex PCR, yet TCRdb's version contains in-frame clones alone and is incomplete. The table includes roughly 27,000 clones, roughly 86% detected once. The sample in question was PBMCs, obtained around atezolizumab (anti-PD-L1) treatment. The receptors come from a man between 50 and 59 years old with urothelial cancer.

The rearrangement uses TRBV19 and TRBJ1-3; TRBD1 matches 9 bases. Looked up from germline, CDR1 is LNHDA and CDR2 is SQIVND (reference sequence). The CDR3 runs to 17 residues. V lost 5 bases and J lost 2; bases outside the gene matches: 10. The CDR3 here is CASSPNPGTGPGNTIYF. The CDR3 nucleotides read TGTGCCAGTAGTCCCAACCCCGGGACAGGGCCTGGAAACACCATATATTTT.

This sequence joins TRBV30 and TRBJ2-6; D is unresolved. The CDR3 totals 15 residues. Germline-derived CDR1 and CDR2 are GTSNPN and SVGIG (reference sequence). The V and J ends lost 3 bases and 3 bases respectively, with 12 bases between them. The CDR3 DNA is TGTGCCTGGAGAACACGGGTGCGTGGGGCCAACGTCCTGACTTTC. This codes for CAWRTRVRGANVLTF.

The chain combines TRBV18 with TRBJ2-7, with D perhaps matching TRBD2 (5 bases). V was cut by 6 bases and J by 0 bases, with 18 bases left in between. CDR1 and CDR2 (germline): KGHSH, LQKENI. This CDR3 spans 16 amino acids. CDR3 DNA sequence: TGTGCCAGCTCCCAGAAAAGGTCAGCGGACTCCTACGAGCAGTACTTC. Protein: CASSQKRSADSYEQYF.

The rearrangement uses TRBV18 and TRBJ2-5; 8 nucleotides line up with TRBD2. V gave up 2 bases and J gave up 0 bases; unmatched junction bases: 5. Germline V gene lookup returns CDR1 KGHSH and CDR2 LQKENI. The CDR3 length is 16 residues. The CDR3 loop is CASSPGTRTYQETQYF. DNA for the CDR3: TGTGCCAGCTCACCAGGGACTAGGACGTACCAAGAGACCCAGTACTTC.

The V call is TRBV28, the J call TRBJ1-1; 8 bases line up with TRBD1. V was pared by 2 bases and J by 0 bases, with 8 bases of the junction left unmatched. This CDR3 has 17 amino acids. The germline CDR1 and CDR2 sequences are MDHEN and SYDVKM. CDR3 DNA sequence: TGTGCCAGCAGTTTACCTTCCCGGACAGGGTTGAACACTGAAGCTTTCTTT. This sequence encodes CASSLPSRTGLNTEAFF.

This chain connects TRBV29-1 to TRBJ2-7; 9 positions match TRBD1. CDR1 is SQVTM and CDR2 is ANQGSEA in the germline V gene. The CDR3 has 13 amino acids. V trimming: 7 bases; J trimming: 0 bases; junction bases outside the gene matches: 4. CDR3: CSARTGVSYEQYF. Here the CDR3 DNA reads TGCAGCGCCAGGACAGGGGTCTCCTACGAGCAGTACTTC.

The rearrangement uses TRBV2 and TRBJ2-7; D is unclear. The CDR3 has 10 amino acids. Germline lookup yields CDR1 SNHLY and CDR2 FYNNEI. Trimming removed 4 bases at V and 6 bases at J, with 4 bases between. The CDR3 loop reads CASSVVEQYF. In nucleotides, the CDR3 is TGTGCCAGCAGTGTCGTCGAGCAGTACTTC.

The chain joins TRBV2 to TRBJ1-2, with TRBD1 matching 10 bases. The CDR3 has 14 residues. Germline V lookup: CDR1 SNHLY, CDR2 FYNNEI. V lost 5 bases, J lost 8 bases, and 8 bases stayed unmatched. This CDR3 is CASSKTGGGTGYTF. CDR3 bases: TGTGCCAGCAGTAAGACAGGGGGCGGGACGGGCTACACCTTC.

The chain carries TRBV12-5 and TRBJ1-1; D is unresolved. There are 14 residues in the CDR3. Trimming stripped 5 bases from V and 1 base from J, with 11 bases between. CDR1 LGHNT and CDR2 FRNRAP come from the germline V gene. The CDR3 DNA reads TGTGCTAGTGGTCCTGGTAGACAGAACACTGAAGCTTTCTTT. Protein product: CASGPGRQNTEAFF.

The V gene is TRBV10-1, the J gene TRBJ2-5; 10 nucleotides match TRBD1. The germline CDR1 and CDR2 sequences are WNHNN and SYGVQD (reference sequence). This CDR3 contains 11 residues. Trimming at V came to 5 bases and at J to 14 bases, leaving 5 bases not matched to a gene. The CDR3 bases are TGCGCCAGCAGTCCGGGACAGGGGCGTTACTTC. Translating gives CASSPGQGRYF.